The 31 T cell receptor beta chains below all came from one sample that was sequenced in a study of T cells in localized non-small cell lung cancer. TCRdb's table, derived via immunoSEQ multiplex PCR, lists solely in-frame clones and lacks some. This table has tens of thousands of clones, around 82% appearing once. The sequencing here drew on PBMCs, taken before any cancer treatment. The receptors come from a man aged 40 to 70 with stage II squamous cell lung carcinoma.

The chain recombines TRBV14 with TRBJ1-3; 12 positions agree with TRBD1. With V trimmed by 3 bases and J by 2 bases, 17 bases remained unmatched. Looked up from germline, CDR1 is SGHDN and CDR2 is FVKESK. This CDR3 is built from 21 residues. CDR3: CASSHFADGTGGRRPGNTIYF. CDR3 sequence (DNA): TGTGCCAGCAGCCACTTTGCTGACGGGACAGGGGGCCGGCGTCCTGGAAACACCATATATTTT.

This chain links TRBV5-1 with TRBJ1-1; D is unresolved. Trimming cost V 0 bases and J 0 bases, with 6 bases left between them. The CDR3 length is 14 residues. CDR1 SGHRS and CDR2 YFSETQ come from the germline V gene. The CDR3 DNA reads as TGCGCCAGCAGCTTGGTTGGTATGAACACTGAAGCTTTCTTT. It codes for CASSLVGMNTEAFF.

The V call is TRBV6-1, the J call TRBJ1-1; no reliable D call. This CDR3 has 15 amino acids. Deletions cut 2 bases from V and 0 bases from J, with 10 bases between. Germline assignment: CDR1 MNHNS and CDR2 SASEGT. This CDR3 is CASSEPGDLNTEAFF. As DNA, the CDR3 is TGTGCCAGCAGTGAACCCGGGGATCTGAACACTGAAGCTTTCTTT.

This clone was found a few times. The V call is TRBV5-6, the J call TRBJ2-2; possibly TRBD1 for D (6 bases). The CDR3 length is 15 residues. Trimming left V 0 bases short and J 1 base short, with 7 bases between. Germline lookup yields CDR1 SGHDT and CDR2 YYEEEE. CDR3 DNA: TGTGCCAGCAGCTTGGTGGACAGGAACACCGGGGAGCTGTTTTTT. Amino acids: CASSLVDRNTGELFF.

This clone was seen once. The rearrangement links TRBV25-1 to TRBJ2-7; 9 nucleotides agree with TRBD1. Germline CDR1 is MGHDK and CDR2 is SYGVNS. The CDR3 covers 16 residues. The junction had 10 bases not matched to a gene; V was cut back by 5 bases and J by 2 bases. CDR3: CASSPRAGQGPYEQYF. The DNA of the CDR3 is TGTGCCAGCAGTCCTAGGGCGGGACAGGGCCCCTACGAGCAGTACTTC.

The chain combines TRBV2 with TRBJ1-6, with D possibly TRBD1 on 5 matching bases. In germline, CDR1 is SNHLY, CDR2 FYNNEI. The CDR3 covers 14 residues. The V end lost 7 bases, the J end lost 7 bases, and 14 bases lay between the germline ends. The CDR3 is CASNQGGRNSPLHF. In DNA form, the CDR3 reads TGTGCCAGCAACCAGGGAGGTAGAAATTCACCCCTCCACTTT.

This chain uses TRBV4-3 with TRBJ1-3; D unresolved. In germline, CDR1 is LGHNA, CDR2 YSLEER. Trimming removed 3 bases at V and 2 bases at J, with 14 bases between. This CDR3 has 16 amino acids. CDR3 residues: CASSQGRWEAGNTIYF. CDR3 nucleotides: TGCGCCAGCAGCCAGGGCCGTTGGGAAGCTGGAAACACCATATATTTT.

There are a few counts of this clone. The J gene is TRBJ1-1, the V gene TRBV25-1; a possible D gene is TRBD1 (6 bases). Trimming pared 3 bases from V and 8 bases from J, leaving 16 bases between. The CDR3 has 14 residues. Germline V gene lookup returns CDR1 MGHDK and CDR2 SYGVNS. CDR3 coding DNA: TGTGCCAGCAGTGAGACAGGAGCGAGGGGAGAAGCTTTCTTT. Amino acid sequence: CASSETGARGEAFF.

This clone was recorded once. V and J are TRBV28 and TRBJ1-5, with TRBD1 matching over 7 bases. The CDR3 is 16 amino acids. After removal of 5 bases from V and 7 bases from J, the junction contained 14 bases not matched to a gene. Per the germline V gene, CDR1 is MDHEN and CDR2 is SYDVKM. This CDR3 reads CASSGRGRGLRQPQHF. As DNA, the CDR3 is TGTGCCAGCAGTGGGAGGGGGAGGGGGCTAAGGCAGCCCCAGCATTTT.

The CDR3 DNA reads TGTGCCACCAGCAGCCGGACAGGGAACACTGAAGCTTTCTTT. The encoded protein is CATSSRTGNTEAFF. The V gene is TRBV15, the J gene TRBJ1-1, with TRBD1 identical over 7 bases. J was trimmed by 1 base and V by 3 bases; bases with no gene match: 2. The CDR3 consists of 14 residues. Germline CDR1 LNHNV, CDR2 YYDKDF (reference sequence).

The chain joins TRBV27 to TRBJ2-7; D not certain. Germline assignment: CDR1 MNHEY and CDR2 SMNVEV (reference sequence). Trimming left V 2 bases short and J 3 bases short, with 8 bases between. The CDR3 contains 13 residues. The CDR3 DNA follows: TGTGCCAGCAGTTTAAAATTAGGCTACGAGCAGTACTTC. Encoded protein: CASSLKLGYEQYF.

In this sample, this clone turned up a few times. The chain is built from TRBV18 and TRBJ1-1; the D is unclear. The CDR3 extends over 13 amino acids. CDR1 is KGHSH, CDR2 LQKENI, per germline. Trimming took 6 bases from V and 3 from J, leaving 11 bases between them. The CDR3 sequence: CASSGREDTEAFF. CDR3 in DNA: TGTGCCAGCTCCGGGAGAGAGGACACTGAAGCTTTCTTT.

Here the CDR3 DNA reads TGTGCCAGCAGTATTAACCATGGGCCCCAGCATTTT. It specifies CASSINHGPQHF. The rearrangement uses TRBV7-9 and TRBJ1-5; no clear D gene. The V end lost 6 bases, the J end lost 9 bases, and 12 bases lay between the germline ends. Germline CDR1 reads SEHNR; CDR2 reads FQNEAQ (reference sequence). The CDR3 sequence is 12 residues long.

This clone was counted between two and nine times. J is TRBJ2-3 and V is TRBV9; tentative D call: TRBD2 (5 bases). The germline V gene encodes CDR1 SGDLS and CDR2 YYNGEE. The CDR3 length is 12 residues. The ends were cut back, 7 bases at V and 2 bases at J, with 8 bases in the middle. The CDR3 here is CASGSDTDTQYF. The CDR3 DNA reads as TGTGCCAGCGGGAGCGACACAGATACGCAGTATTTT.

The chain is built from TRBV28 and TRBJ2-3, with D unclear. The CDR3 runs to 14 residues. Trimming shortened V by 8 bases and J by 2 bases, and 14 bases separated the two germline ends. Germline V lookup: CDR1 MDHEN, CDR2 SYDVKM. As DNA, the CDR3 is TGTGCCAGCCGGAAGGGTGGGCCCACAGATACGCAGTATTTT. Protein: CASRKGGPTDTQYF.

The chain recombines TRBV14 with TRBJ2-7; the D gene is possibly TRBD2 (5 bases). This CDR3 spans 17 amino acids. Germline loops: CDR1 SGHDN, CDR2 FVKESK. V was clipped by 4 bases and J by 2 bases, with 21 bases between them. CDR3 region: CASSPRKRRIRTYEQYF. CDR3 sequence (DNA): TGTGCCAGCAGCCCGAGGAAGCGGCGGATTCGCACCTACGAGCAGTACTTC.

This clone was observed a single time. The V gene is TRBV9, the J gene TRBJ2-6, with D uncertain. Germline CDR1 is SGDLS and CDR2 is YYNGEE. The CDR3 runs 13 residues. With 0 bases removed from V and 4 bases from J, the gap between germline ends came to 2 bases. For the CDR3, the DNA is TGTGCCAGCAGCGTAGACGGGGCCAACGTCCTGACTTTC. It encodes CASSVDGANVLTF.

V and J are TRBV7-2 and TRBJ2-5, with TRBD1 matching over 8 bases. The CDR3 runs 12 residues. With V trimmed by 8 bases and J by 5 bases, 4 bases remained unmatched. CDR1 SGHTA and CDR2 FQGNSA come from the germline V gene. DNA of the CDR3: TGTGCCAGCCGCAGGGGGCCGGAGACCCAGTACTTC. Protein sequence: CASRRGPETQYF.

This chain connects TRBV7-2 to TRBJ1-1; D is possibly TRBD1 (6 bases). The CDR3 contains 13 residues. Between the trimmed V and J ends, which lost 4 bases and 5 bases, there was a span of 11 bases. From germline, CDR1 is SGHTA and CDR2 FQGNSA. This CDR3 reads CASSSTGRTEAFF. For the CDR3, the DNA is TGTGCCAGCAGCTCAACAGGGCGGACTGAAGCTTTCTTT.

The chain is built from TRBV5-1 and TRBJ2-2; 9 bases agree with TRBD2. The CDR3 is made up of 16 amino acids. In germline, CDR1 is SGHRS, CDR2 YFSETQ. Germline trimming cut 0 bases from V and 8 bases from J; bases unmatched to any gene: 8. CDR3 in amino acids: CASSLGLAGRAGELFF. DNA for the CDR3: TGCGCCAGCAGCTTGGGCCTAGCGGGGAGAGCTGGGGAGCTGTTTTTT.

Details on this clone: A read error may produce the germline difference seen at one junction end. The CDR3 DNA sequence: TGTGCTAGCAGCCGTTCTGGGGGCTCGGGCGAGCAGTACTTC. Residues: CASSRSGGSGEQYF. The chain couples TRBV7-7 to TRBJ2-7, with TRBD1 as a possible D gene (6 bases). Germline values: CDR1 SSHAT, CDR2 FNYEAQ (reference sequence). The CDR3 covers 14 residues.

The rearrangement joins TRBV7-9 to TRBJ2-7, with D perhaps TRBD2 (7 bases). V gave up 1 base and J gave up 0 bases, with 10 bases separating them. This CDR3 spans 15 amino acids. Germline-derived CDR1 and CDR2 are SEHNR and FQNEAQ (reference sequence). The CDR3 loop reads CASSLEGGVSYEQYF. DNA of the CDR3: TGTGCCAGCAGCTTAGAAGGGGGGGTCTCCTACGAGCAGTACTTC.

The J gene is TRBJ1-1, the V gene TRBV6-6, with 7 bases matching TRBD1. CDR1 and CDR2 (germline): MNHNY, SVGAGI (reference sequence). The CDR3 is made up of 13 amino acids. The junction had 8 bases not matched to a gene; V was cut back by 5 bases and J by 8 bases. The CDR3 sequence is CASSLTGTAEAFF. In DNA form, the CDR3 reads TGTGCCAGCAGTCTTACAGGGACAGCAGAAGCTTTCTTT.

V usage is TRBV14 and J usage is TRBJ1-1; possibly TRBD1 for D (5 bases). The CDR3 covers 15 residues. The germline V gene has CDR1 SGHDN and CDR2 FVKESK. The V end lost 6 bases, the J end lost 1 base, and 15 bases lay between the germline ends. The DNA of the CDR3 is TGTGCCAGCAGTCAAAGGGGAGGAAAGAACACTGAAGCTTTCTTT. Encoded protein: CASSQRGGKNTEAFF.

The rearrangement uses TRBV2 and TRBJ2-1; 7 bases fit TRBD2. After removal of 7 bases from V and 10 bases from J, the junction contained 4 bases not matched to a gene. Germline V gives CDR1 SNHLY, CDR2 FYNNEI. This CDR3 contains 11 residues. This CDR3 reads CASKLANEQFF. The CDR3 nucleotides are TGTGCCAGCAAACTAGCGAACGAGCAGTTCTTC.

This clone was detected only a few times. V gene TRBV7-8 combines with J gene TRBJ1-1; D may be TRBD1 (6 bases). V gave up 5 bases and J gave up 4 bases, with 23 bases separating them. The CDR3 totals 17 residues. From germline, CDR1 is SGHVS and CDR2 FQNEAQ. CDR3 nucleotide sequence: TGTGCCAGCAGCCGCGGACCAGGGGTGGCCCTGAGCACTGAAGCTTTCTTT. Translating it yields CASSRGPGVALSTEAFF.

V gene TRBV6-4 combines with J gene TRBJ2-3, with TRBD2 matching over 9 bases. Germline V lookup: CDR1 MRHNA, CDR2 SNTAGT. The CDR3 sequence is 14 residues long. The V and J ends lost 4 bases and 6 bases, in that order; junction bases with no gene match: 5. This chain's CDR3 is CASSVQRGDDTQYF. The CDR3 DNA reads TGTGCCAGCAGTGTTCAGCGGGGGGACGATACGCAGTATTTT.

This chain uses TRBV30 with TRBJ1-4, with 10 bases aligning to TRBD1. V was pared by 1 base and J by 4 bases, with 9 bases of the junction left unmatched. CDR3 length: 17 amino acids. Germline V gives CDR1 GTSNPN, CDR2 SVGIG (reference sequence). CDR3 bases: TGTGCCTGGAGTGGGTCGGGACAGGGGATGAATAATGAAAAACTGTTTTTT. Translating it yields CAWSGSGQGMNNEKLFF.

The V and J genes are TRBV28 and TRBJ1-5, with TRBD1 identical over 9 bases. The trim removed 4 bases at V and 5 bases at J, leaving 6 bases unmatched. Germline CDR1 MDHEN, CDR2 SYDVKM. The CDR3 totals 15 residues. CDR3 bases: TGTGCCAGCAGTTCCGCCGGGACAGGGTATCAGCCCCAGCATTTT. This translates into CASSSAGTGYQPQHF. The full variable domain, completed using reference TRBV28 and TRBJ1-5, is DVKVTQSSRYLVKRTGEKVFLECVQDMDHENMFWYRQDPGLGLRLIYFSYDVKMKEKGDIPEGYSVSREKKERFSLILESASTNQTSMYLCASSSAGTGYQPQHFGDGTRLSIL.

V gene TRBV29-1 combines with J gene TRBJ2-7; D not resolved. In germline, CDR1 is SQVTM, CDR2 ANQGSEA. CDR3 length: 11 residues. V lost 8 bases and J 1 base, leaving 9 bases between the germline ends. CDR3 DNA sequence: TGCAGCATCCTCAGTTCCTACGAGCAGTACTTC. Translated: CSILSSYEQYF.

The chain is built from TRBV7-9 and TRBJ2-1, with TRBD2 matching 11 bases. CDR1 is SEHNR, CDR2 FQNEAQ, per germline (reference sequence). J was trimmed by 3 bases and V by 4 bases; bases with no gene match: 5. This CDR3 is built from 16 residues. The CDR3 DNA follows: TGTGCCAGCAGCTCAACCCTAGCGGGAGGCTACAATGAGCAGTTCTTC. Protein sequence: CASSSTLAGGYNEQFF.